This TCR beta chain stems from a study of vaccination and CD4 T cells after COVID-19 (dated by TCRdb to between 2022 and 2023). General notes on the study: Convalescent patients had a positive SARS-CoV-2 result on nasal swab PCR, and of these patients, under ten had mild disease and one had severe disease. Post-COVID blood samples from convalescent patients were collected a median of roughly 100 days after diagnosis, with a range of 35 to 161 days. The time from the second vaccine dose to post-vaccine blood sampling had a median of roughly 79 days and ranged from about 14 to 250 days. Participants got two doses of the Pfizer-BioNTech BNT162b2 vaccine (n=8) or two doses of the Moderna mRNA-1273 vaccine (n=2). In over 8 COVID-19 convalescent patients and 4 infection-naive healthy vaccine recipients, researchers compared the spike-specific CD4+ TCR repertoire from before mRNA vaccination with the repertoire from after. For stimulating the cultures, overlapping spike peptide pools were used, derived from SARS-CoV-2 as well as from the common cold coronaviruses HCoV-NL63, HCoV-OC43 and HCoV-229E. Six males and four females were included in the convalescent cohort, with two Hispanic individuals, seven Caucasians, two Asians and one multiracial person represented. Control cultures received a CEFX viral epitope pool as the positive control, an HIV-1 Nef peptide pool as the negative control, or no peptide. The paper's findings and limits, for the study overall: The median count of SARS-CoV-2-reactive clonotypes went up from 20 to 25 after infection to 30 to 40 after vaccination, although the change was not significant. Relatively few convalescent patients were included in the study, and early timepoints after natural infection were not analyzed. Among the post-vaccine SARS-CoV-2-reactive clones in convalescent patients, a median 86.3% showed up only after vaccination, which suggests vaccine-specific priming. Of the vaccine-specific clones in convalescent patients, 304 of 307, or nearly all, reacted only to SARS-CoV-2 spike and did not cross-react with common cold coronaviruses.

Relative to germline, V is missing 6 bases and J is missing 7 bases, with 8 bases of the junction outside any gene match. The CDR3, cysteine through phenylalanine, is 14 amino acids long. Only CDR3 DNA remains: 42 bases, in frame from the first base. Library generation was performed with PCR. DNA from cultured CD4+ T cells was subjected to TCR sequencing with the Oncomine TCR Beta short-read assay at the Johns Hopkins FTIC core. The QIAamp micro DNA kit was used to extract genomic DNA from the cultured CD4+ T cells. Oncomine TCR Beta libraries made from cultured CD4+ T cells were pooled using unique dual indexes and sequenced on an Illumina iSeq 100. The original methods were these. Non-productive sequences were filtered out, and CDR3s that did not start with C, did not end with F or W, or were shorter than 7 amino acids were discarded. Antigen-specific clonotypes were identified with the MANAFEST web application by comparing peptide-stimulated wells with reference and other culture wells. For a clone to be called positive, the clone needed an FDR below 0.05, an odds ratio above 5, and a productive frequency above 0.1% in at least two of three replicate wells. A clonotype counted as cross-reactive if it showed significant expansion both in the SARS-CoV-2 spike wells and in at least one common cold coronavirus spike condition. Levenshtein distances (stringdist) and unrooted phylogenetic trees (ape) in R version 3.6.1 were used to assess CDR3 homology. TCRdb trimmed public reads at Q25 via fastp, called clones via MiXCR and kept in-frame beta chains. Identical CDR3 proteins give one entry, which carries the most common genes and DNA. It is TCRdb's table, rather than the study itself, that gives the V and J calls and clone size. This sample holds a few thousand distinct CDR3 sequences; about three quarters were observed only once. Of the sample, roughly 19% falls within the top ten clones.

The treatment or condition label of this sample denotes: approximately nine-day PBMC culture with coronavirus spike peptide pools or control peptides (ViraFEST assay). The ViraFEST assay, used in the study, expanded antigen-specific T cells with peptide pools and then identified the expanded clonotypes through TCR sequencing. The convalescent patients' positive SARS-CoV-2 PCR tests were from March to December 2020, which was before the Alpha, Beta and Delta variants emerged in the United States. Each well held more than 1.5 million PBMCs cultured in IMDM containing roughly 5% human AB serum and approximately 9.4 IU/ml IL-2, with 10 ug/ml peptide pools added. On days 3 and 7, half of the culture medium was replaced with fresh IL-2-containing medium. Once the cells had been in culture for about 10 days, the EasySep CD4+ T cell isolation kit was used to isolate CD4+ T cells by negative selection. Ficoll-Paque Plus gradient centrifugation was used to isolate PBMCs from whole blood, and the isolated PBMCs were then either used fresh or cryopreserved at -140C. Triplicate wells were generally used for each culture condition.

A note on this clonotype: The antigen this receptor binds is unknown. No base qualities exist here, and no much larger clone lies one base off it.

Sequencing was performed on CD4+ T cells from blood, cultured in vitro. This sequence was found in a human donor who had recovered from COVID-19. The chain is encoded by TRBV12-3 or TRBV12-4 joined to TRBJ1-5, with 8 bases aligning to TRBD1. The nucleotides are TGTGCCAGCAGGGCACAGGGGGGTAGGCAGCCCCAGCATTTT. Translated, this is CASRAQGGRQPQHF.